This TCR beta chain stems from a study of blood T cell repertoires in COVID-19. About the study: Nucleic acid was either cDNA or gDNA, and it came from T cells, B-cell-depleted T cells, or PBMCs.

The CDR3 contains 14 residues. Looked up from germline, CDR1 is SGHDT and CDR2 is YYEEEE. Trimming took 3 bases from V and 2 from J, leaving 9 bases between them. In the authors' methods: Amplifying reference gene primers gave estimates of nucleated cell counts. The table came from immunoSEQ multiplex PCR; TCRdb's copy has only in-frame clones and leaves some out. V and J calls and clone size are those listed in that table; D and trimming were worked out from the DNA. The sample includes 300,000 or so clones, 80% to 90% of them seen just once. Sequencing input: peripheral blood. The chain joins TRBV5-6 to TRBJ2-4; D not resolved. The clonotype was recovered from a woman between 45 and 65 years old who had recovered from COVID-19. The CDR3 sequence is CASSSQFSKNIQYF. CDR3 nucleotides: TGTGCCAGCAGCTCCCAGTTTTCCAAAAACATTCAGTACTTC.